This T cell receptor beta chain originates from a study of blood T cell repertoires in COVID-19. The participants were between about 18 and 90 years old and came from about two dozen US areas. Two negative PCRs, clearance, or symptom resolution had been documented for recovered Cohort 3 donors. This CDR3 has 12 amino acids. The germline CDR1 and CDR2 sequences are MNHEY and SVGAGI. V lost 6 bases and J lost 9; bases outside the gene matches: 7. Sequencing used immunoSEQ multiplex PCR; TCRdb keeps in-frame clones, though not all of them. The sample records fewer than 500,000 clones, around 87% being singletons.

The source of this sequence is a man aged 25-45 years who had recovered from COVID-19. The sequencing sample was made of PBMCs or T cells enriched from blood (not recorded which). The J gene is TRBJ1-2, the V gene TRBV6-5, with 7 bases that match TRBD1. For the CDR3, the DNA is TGTGCCAGCAGCTCTGGCAGGGGGAGCTACACCTTC. It yields the protein CASSSGRGSYTF.